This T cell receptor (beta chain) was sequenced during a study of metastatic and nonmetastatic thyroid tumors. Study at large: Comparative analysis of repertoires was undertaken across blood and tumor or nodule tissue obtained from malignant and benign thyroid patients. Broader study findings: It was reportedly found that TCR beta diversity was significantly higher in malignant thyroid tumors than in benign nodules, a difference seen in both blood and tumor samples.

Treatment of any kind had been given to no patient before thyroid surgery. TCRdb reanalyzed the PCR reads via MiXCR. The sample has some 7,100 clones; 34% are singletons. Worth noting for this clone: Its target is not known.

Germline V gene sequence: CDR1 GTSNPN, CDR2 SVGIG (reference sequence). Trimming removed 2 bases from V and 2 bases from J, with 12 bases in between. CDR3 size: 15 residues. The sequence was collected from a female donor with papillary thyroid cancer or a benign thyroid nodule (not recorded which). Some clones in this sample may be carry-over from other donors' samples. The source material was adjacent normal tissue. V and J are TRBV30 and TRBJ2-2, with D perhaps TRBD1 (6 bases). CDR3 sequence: CAWSKQGLNTGELFF. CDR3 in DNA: TGTGCCTGGAGTAAGCAGGGGTTAAACACCGGGGAGCTGTTTTTT.